This T cell receptor beta chain was sequenced during a study of OX40 agonist ivuxolimab in advanced cancers. This CDR3 has 15 amino acids. V lost 5 bases and J 2 bases, leaving 15 bases between the germline ends. The germline gives CDR1 SGHRS, CDR2 YFSETQ. This clone is a singleton in its sample. Clones were sequenced by immunoSEQ multiplex PCR, and TCRdb holds only the in-frame ones, with some missing. The sample has 72,000 or so clones, around 88% seen once. The sequences come from CD4+ or CD8+ T cells sorted from blood, collected in a trial of the OX40 agonist ivuxolimab. The V gene is TRBV5-1, the J gene TRBJ2-3; D is unresolved. The TCR sequence derives from an adult with an advanced solid tumor such as melanoma, head and neck, liver or kidney cancer. The CDR3 bases are TGCGCCAGCAGACCTACTATGGCCCCCACAGATACGCAGTATTTT. Its translation is CASRPTMAPTDTQYF.